The present T cell receptor (beta chain) was sequenced within a study of blood T cell repertoires in COVID-19. Here immunoSEQ multiplex PCR was the method, and the copy in TCRdb shows in-frame clones only, minus some. This sample has around 37,000 clones, with 90% found just once. The CDR3 contains 15 residues. Germline V gene data show CDR1 as SGHNT and CDR2 as YYREEE (reference sequence). V was shortened by 5 bases and J by 0 bases, with 13 bases between the two germline ends. The TCR comes from a man between 60 and 70 years old with active or convalescent COVID-19. The rearrangement links TRBV5-4 to TRBJ2-3, with D possibly TRBD2 on 6 matching bases. Input material: peripheral blood. CDR3 DNA sequence: TGTGCCAGCAGGTCTAGCGAGCGGAGCACAGATACGCAGTATTTT. This sequence encodes CASRSSERSTDTQYF.